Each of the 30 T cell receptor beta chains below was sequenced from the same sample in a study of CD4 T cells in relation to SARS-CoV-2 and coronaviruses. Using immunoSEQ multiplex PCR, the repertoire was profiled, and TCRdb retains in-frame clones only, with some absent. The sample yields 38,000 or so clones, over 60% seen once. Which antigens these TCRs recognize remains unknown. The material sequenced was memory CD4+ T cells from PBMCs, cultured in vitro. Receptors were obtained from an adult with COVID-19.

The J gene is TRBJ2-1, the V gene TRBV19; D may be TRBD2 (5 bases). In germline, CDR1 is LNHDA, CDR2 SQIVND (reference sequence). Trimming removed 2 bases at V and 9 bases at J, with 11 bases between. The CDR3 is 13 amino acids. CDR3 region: CASSITTRAEQFF. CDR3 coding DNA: TGTGCCAGTAGTATAACAACTAGAGCTGAGCAGTTCTTC. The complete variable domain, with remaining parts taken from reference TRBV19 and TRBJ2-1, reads DGGITQSPKYLFRKEGQNVTLSCEQNLNHDAMYWYRQDPGQGLRLIYYSQIVNDFQKGDIAEGYSVSREKKESFPLTVTSAQKNPTAFYLCASSITTRAEQFFGPGTRLTVL.

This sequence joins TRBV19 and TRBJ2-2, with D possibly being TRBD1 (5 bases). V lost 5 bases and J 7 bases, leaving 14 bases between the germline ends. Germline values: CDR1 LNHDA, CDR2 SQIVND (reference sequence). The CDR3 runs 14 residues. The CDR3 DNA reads TGTGCCAGTAGTCCTCAGGACAATCACGGGGAGCTGTTTTTT. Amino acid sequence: CASSPQDNHGELFF.

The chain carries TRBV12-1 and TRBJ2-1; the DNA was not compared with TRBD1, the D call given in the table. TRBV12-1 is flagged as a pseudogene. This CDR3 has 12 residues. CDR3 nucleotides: TGTGCCAGCAGACAGGGCTACAATGAGCAGTTCTTC. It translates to CASRQGYNEQFF.

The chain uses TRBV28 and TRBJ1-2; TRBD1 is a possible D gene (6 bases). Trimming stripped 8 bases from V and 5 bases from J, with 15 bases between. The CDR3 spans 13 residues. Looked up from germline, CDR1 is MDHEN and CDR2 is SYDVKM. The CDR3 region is CASCPRGGYGYTF. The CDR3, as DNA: TGTGCCAGCTGCCCCAGGGGAGGTTATGGCTACACCTTC.

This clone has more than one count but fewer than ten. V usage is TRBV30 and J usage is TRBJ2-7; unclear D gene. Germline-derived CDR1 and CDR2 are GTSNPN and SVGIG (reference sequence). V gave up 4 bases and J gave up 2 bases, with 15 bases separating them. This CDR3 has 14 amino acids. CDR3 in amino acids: CAWKVSGTAYEQYF. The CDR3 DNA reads TGTGCCTGGAAGGTCTCCGGTACAGCCTACGAGCAGTACTTC.

CDR3 in amino acids: CASSSKWDRAYEQYF. The DNA of the CDR3 is TGTGCCAGCAGCTCAAAGTGGGACAGGGCTTACGAGCAGTACTTC. The chain is built from TRBV6-5 and TRBJ2-7; 9 bases map to TRBD1. The junction had 10 bases not matched to a gene; V was cut back by 6 bases and J by 4 bases. This CDR3 comprises 15 residues. The germline gives CDR1 MNHEY, CDR2 SVGAGI.

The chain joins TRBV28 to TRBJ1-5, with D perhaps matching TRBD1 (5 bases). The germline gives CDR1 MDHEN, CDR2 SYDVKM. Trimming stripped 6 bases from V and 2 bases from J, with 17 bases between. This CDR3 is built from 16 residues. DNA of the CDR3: TGTGCCAGCAGCACCACATCCTGGGGGGGCAATCAGCCCCAGCATTTT. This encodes CASSTTSWGGNQPQHF.

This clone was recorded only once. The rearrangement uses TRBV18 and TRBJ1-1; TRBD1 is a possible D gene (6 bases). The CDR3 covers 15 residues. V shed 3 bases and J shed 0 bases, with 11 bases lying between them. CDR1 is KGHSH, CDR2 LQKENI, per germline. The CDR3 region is CASSPGQTMNTEAFF. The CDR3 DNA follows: TGTGCCAGCTCACCTGGACAGACCATGAACACTGAAGCTTTCTTT.

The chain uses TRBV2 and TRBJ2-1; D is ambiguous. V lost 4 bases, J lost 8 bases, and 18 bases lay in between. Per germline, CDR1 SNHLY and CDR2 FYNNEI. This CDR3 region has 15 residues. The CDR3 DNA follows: TGTGCCAGCAGTGCGTTTGCTCGGGTACTCCATGAGCAGTTCTTC. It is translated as CASSAFARVLHEQFF.

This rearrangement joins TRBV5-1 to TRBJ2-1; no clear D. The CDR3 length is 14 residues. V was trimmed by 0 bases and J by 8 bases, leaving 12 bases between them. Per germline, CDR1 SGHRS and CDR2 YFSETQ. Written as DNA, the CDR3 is TGCGCCAGCAGCTTGGTTAACACAATCGATGAGCAGTTCTTC. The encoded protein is CASSLVNTIDEQFF.

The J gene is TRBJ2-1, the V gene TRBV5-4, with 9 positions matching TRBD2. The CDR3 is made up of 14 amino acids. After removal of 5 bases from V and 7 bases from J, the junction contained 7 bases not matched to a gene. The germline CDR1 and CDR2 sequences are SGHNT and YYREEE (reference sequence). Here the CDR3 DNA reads TGTGCCAGCAGGGATAGGACTAGCGTGAATGAGCAGTTCTTC. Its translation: CASRDRTSVNEQFF.

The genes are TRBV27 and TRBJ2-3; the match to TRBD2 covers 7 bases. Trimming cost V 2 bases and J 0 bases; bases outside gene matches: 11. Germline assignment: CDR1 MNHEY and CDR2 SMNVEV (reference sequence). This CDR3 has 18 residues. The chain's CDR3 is CASSLTRTSVPSTDTQYF. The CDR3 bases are TGTGCCAGCAGTTTAACCCGTACTAGCGTCCCTAGCACAGATACGCAGTATTTT.

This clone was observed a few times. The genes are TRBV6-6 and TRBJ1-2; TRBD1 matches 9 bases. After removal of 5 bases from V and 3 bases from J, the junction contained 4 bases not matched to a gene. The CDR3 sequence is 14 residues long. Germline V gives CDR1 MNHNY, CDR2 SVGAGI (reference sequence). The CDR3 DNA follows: TGTGCCAGCAGTACACGGGACAGGGACTATGGCTACACCTTC. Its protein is CASSTRDRDYGYTF.

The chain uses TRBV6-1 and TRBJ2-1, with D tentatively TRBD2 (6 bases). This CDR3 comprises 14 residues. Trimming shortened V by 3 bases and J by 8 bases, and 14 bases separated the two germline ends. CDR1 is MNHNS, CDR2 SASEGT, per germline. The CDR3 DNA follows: TGTGCCAGCAGTGACCCCGGGACGGGAGATGAGCAGTTCTTC. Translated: CASSDPGTGDEQFF.

DNA of the CDR3: TGCAGCGTCGGGACAGTATATGGCTACACCTTC. Protein sequence: CSVGTVYGYTF. The chain carries TRBV29-1 and TRBJ1-2; 7 nucleotides match TRBD1. Germline CDR1 SQVTM, CDR2 ANQGSEA. After removal of 6 bases from V and 5 bases from J, the junction contained 3 bases not matched to a gene. The CDR3 is 11 amino acids.

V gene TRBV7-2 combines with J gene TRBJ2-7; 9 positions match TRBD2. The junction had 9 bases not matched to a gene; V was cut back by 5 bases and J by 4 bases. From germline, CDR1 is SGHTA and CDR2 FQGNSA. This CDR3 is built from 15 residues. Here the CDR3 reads CASSPQGGRVYEQYF. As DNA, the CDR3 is TGTGCCAGCAGCCCCCAGGGCGGGAGGGTTTACGAGCAGTACTTC. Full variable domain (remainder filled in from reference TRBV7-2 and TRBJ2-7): GAGVSQSPSNKVTEKGKDVELRCDPISGHTALYWYRQSLGQGLEFLIYFQGNSAPDKSGLPSDRFSAERTGGSVSTLTIQRTQQEDSAVYLCASSPQGGRVYEQYFGPGTRLTVT.

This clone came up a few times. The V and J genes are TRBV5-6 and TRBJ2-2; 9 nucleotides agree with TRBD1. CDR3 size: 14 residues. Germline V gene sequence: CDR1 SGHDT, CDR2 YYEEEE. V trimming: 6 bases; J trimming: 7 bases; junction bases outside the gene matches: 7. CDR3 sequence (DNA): TGTGCCAGCACCTGGGACAGGGCGGGCGGGGAGCTGTTTTTT. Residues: CASTWDRAGGELFF. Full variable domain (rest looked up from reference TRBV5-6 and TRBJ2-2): DAGVTQSPTHLIKTRGQQVTLRCSPKSGHDTVSWYQQALGQGPQFIFQYYEEEERQRGNFPDRFSGHQFPNYSSELNVNALLLGDSALYLCASTWDRAGGELFFGEGSRLTVL.

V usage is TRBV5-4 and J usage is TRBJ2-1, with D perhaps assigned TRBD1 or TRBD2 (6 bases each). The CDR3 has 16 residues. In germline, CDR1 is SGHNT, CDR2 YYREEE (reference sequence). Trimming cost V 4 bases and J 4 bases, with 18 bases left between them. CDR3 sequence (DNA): TGTGCCAGCAGCACAGGGACTCGGACTGTATACAATGAGCAGTTCTTC. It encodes CASSTGTRTVYNEQFF.

The CDR3 nucleotides read TGCAGCGTTGTAGCGGGCCGCACAGATACGCAGTATTTT. Protein product: CSVVAGRTDTQYF. V and J are TRBV29-1 and TRBJ2-3; 7 bases line up with TRBD2. Germline V CDR1 and CDR2: SQVTM, ANQGSEA. The CDR3 runs to 13 residues. The trim removed 4 bases at V and 1 base at J, leaving 2 bases unmatched.

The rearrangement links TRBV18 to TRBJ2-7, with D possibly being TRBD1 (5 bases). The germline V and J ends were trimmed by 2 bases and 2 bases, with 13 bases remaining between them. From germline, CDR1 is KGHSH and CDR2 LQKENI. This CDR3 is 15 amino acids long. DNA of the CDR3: TGTGCCAGCTCACCAGAGCAGGGAAGCACCTACGAGCAGTACTTC. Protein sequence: CASSPEQGSTYEQYF.

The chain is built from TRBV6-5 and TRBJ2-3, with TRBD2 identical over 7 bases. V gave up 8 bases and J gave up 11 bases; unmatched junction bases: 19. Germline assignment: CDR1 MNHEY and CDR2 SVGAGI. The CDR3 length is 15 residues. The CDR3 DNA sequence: TGTGCCAGCCAAGACGGACTAGATGCGGGCGGACGGCAGTATTTT. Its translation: CASQDGLDAGGRQYF.

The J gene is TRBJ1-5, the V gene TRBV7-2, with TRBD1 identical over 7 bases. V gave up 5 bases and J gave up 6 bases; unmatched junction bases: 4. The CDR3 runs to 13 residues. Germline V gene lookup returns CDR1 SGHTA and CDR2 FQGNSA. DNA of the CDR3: TGTGCCAGCAGCGAACAGGGGTTTCAGCCCCAGCATTTT. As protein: CASSEQGFQPQHF.

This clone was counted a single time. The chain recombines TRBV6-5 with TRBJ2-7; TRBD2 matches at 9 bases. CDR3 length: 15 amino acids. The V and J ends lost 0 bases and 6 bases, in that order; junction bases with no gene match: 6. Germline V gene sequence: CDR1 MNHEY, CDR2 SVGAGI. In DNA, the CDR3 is TGTGCCAGCAGTTACTCTTCTAGCGGGATTGCCGAGCAGTACTTC. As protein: CASSYSSSGIAEQYF.

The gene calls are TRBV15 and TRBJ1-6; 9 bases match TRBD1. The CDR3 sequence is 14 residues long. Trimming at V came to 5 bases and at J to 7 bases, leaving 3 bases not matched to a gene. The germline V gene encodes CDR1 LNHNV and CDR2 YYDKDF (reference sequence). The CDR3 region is CATSGTGRNSPLHF. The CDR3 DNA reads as TGTGCCACCAGCGGGACAGGGAGAAATTCACCCCTCCACTTT.

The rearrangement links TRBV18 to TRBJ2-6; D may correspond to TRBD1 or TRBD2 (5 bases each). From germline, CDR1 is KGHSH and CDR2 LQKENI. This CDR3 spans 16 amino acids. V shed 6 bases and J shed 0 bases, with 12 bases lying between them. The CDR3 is CASSPGGGSGANVLTF. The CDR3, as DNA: TGTGCCAGCTCCCCCGGTGGGGGCTCTGGGGCCAACGTCCTGACTTTC.

This CDR3 is CASSLERRGGYGYTF. The CDR3 nucleotides read TGTGCCAGCAGCTTAGAACGGAGGGGGGGATATGGCTACACCTTC. The V call is TRBV11-2, the J call TRBJ1-2, with D possibly matching TRBD1 (6 bases). CDR3 length: 15 residues. CDR1 and CDR2 (germline): SGHAT, FQNNGV. Trimming shortened V by 0 bases and J by 5 bases, and 13 bases separated the two germline ends.

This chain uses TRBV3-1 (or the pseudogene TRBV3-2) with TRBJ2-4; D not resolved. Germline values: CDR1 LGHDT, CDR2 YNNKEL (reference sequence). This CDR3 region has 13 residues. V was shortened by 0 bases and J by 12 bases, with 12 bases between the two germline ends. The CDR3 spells CASSQELTAAQYF. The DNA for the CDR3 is TGTGCCAGCAGCCAAGAGTTAACTGCCGCTCAGTACTTC.

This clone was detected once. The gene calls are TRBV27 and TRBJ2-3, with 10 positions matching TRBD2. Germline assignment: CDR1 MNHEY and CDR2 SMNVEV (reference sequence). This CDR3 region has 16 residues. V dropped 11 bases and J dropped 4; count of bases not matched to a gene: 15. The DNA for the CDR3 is TGTGCCGGGGGGGGCTTTCTAGCGGGAGAAGCAGATACGCAGTATTTT. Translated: CAGGGFLAGEADTQYF.

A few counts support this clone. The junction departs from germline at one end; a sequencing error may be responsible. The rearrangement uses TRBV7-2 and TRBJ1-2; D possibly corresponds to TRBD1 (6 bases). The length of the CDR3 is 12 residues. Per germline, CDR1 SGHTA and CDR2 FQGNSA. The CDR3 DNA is TGTGCCAGCAGTCACGCCGGGACCGGACAGAGCTTC. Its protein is CASSHAGTGQSF.

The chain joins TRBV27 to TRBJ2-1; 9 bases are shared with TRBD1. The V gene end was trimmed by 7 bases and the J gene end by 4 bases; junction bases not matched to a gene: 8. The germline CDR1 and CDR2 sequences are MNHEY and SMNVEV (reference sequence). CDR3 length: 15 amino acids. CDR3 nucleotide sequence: TGTGCCAGCACCCCGGCACAGGGGGCATACAATGAGCAGTTCTTC. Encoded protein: CASTPAQGAYNEQFF.